One and the same sample provided the 17 T cell receptor beta chains below, sequenced in a study of graft-versus-host responses after intestinal transplantation. The protocol was immunoSEQ multiplex PCR, while the TCRdb copy is restricted to in-frame clones and leaves out a portion. Seen here are approximately 130,000 clones, 85% to 95% observed once, and the top ten hold 0.16%. Antigens for these TCRs are unknown. The input for sequencing was unstimulated CD4+ T cells sorted from spleen or lymph node cells, taken before intestinal transplant. The receptors here all came from a human donor who received an intestinal transplant.

This sequence joins TRBV5-1 and TRBJ2-1; D is unclear. This CDR3 is built from 16 residues. Trimming took off 0 bases at V and 4 bases at J, with 14 bases between the two ends. The germline V gene encodes CDR1 SGHRS and CDR2 YFSETQ. The CDR3 DNA reads as TGCGCCAGCAGCTTGGCAACCGGGCTAAAATACAATGAGCAGTTCTTC. It encodes CASSLATGLKYNEQFF. The full variable domain, its missing parts supplied by reference TRBV5-1 and TRBJ2-1, is KAGVTQTPRYLIKTRGQQVTLSCSPISGHRSVSWYQQTPGQGLQFLFEYFSETQRNKGNFPGRFSGRQFSNSRSEMNVSTLELGDSALYLCASSLATGLKYNEQFFGPGTRLTVL.

This clone showed up just once. This chain connects TRBV5-1 to TRBJ1-1; a possible D gene is TRBD1 (5 bases). Trimming cost V 0 bases and J 2 bases, with 8 bases left between them. The CDR3 runs to 14 residues. Per germline, CDR1 SGHRS and CDR2 YFSETQ. CDR3 residues: CASSLEQVNTEAFF. The CDR3 region has the DNA TGCGCCAGCAGCTTGGAACAGGTAAACACTGAAGCTTTCTTT.

The chain uses TRBV7-9 and TRBJ2-7; TRBD1 might be the D (5 bases). The V gene's germline CDR1 is SEHNR and CDR2 FQNEAQ (reference sequence). With 5 bases removed from V and 2 bases from J, the gap between germline ends came to 16 bases. CDR3 length: 15 amino acids. The CDR3 here is CASSGRTTMAYEQYF. The CDR3 coding sequence is TGTGCCAGCAGCGGCAGGACAACCATGGCCTACGAGCAGTACTTC.

In the case of this clone: Other DNA sequences in the sample encode the same CDR3. This rearrangement joins TRBV6-5 to TRBJ1-2; 7 bases line up with TRBD1. Germline trimming cut 4 bases from V and 3 bases from J; bases unmatched to any gene: 5. This CDR3 spans 14 amino acids. Germline values: CDR1 MNHEY, CDR2 SVGAGI. CDR3 sequence (DNA): TGTGCCAGCAGTTGGACAGGCGGGGACTATGGCTACACCTTC. As protein: CASSWTGGDYGYTF.

The V gene is TRBV27, the J gene TRBJ1-1, with 7 bases lining up with TRBD1. The V gene end was trimmed by 5 bases and the J gene end by 4 bases; junction bases not matched to a gene: 7. The CDR3 runs to 14 residues. Looked up from germline, CDR1 is MNHEY and CDR2 is SMNVEV (reference sequence). Here the CDR3 reads CASSDTGVVTEAFF. The CDR3 coding sequence is TGTGCCAGCAGTGATACAGGGGTGGTCACTGAAGCTTTCTTT.

The chain is built from TRBV6-1 and TRBJ1-5; TRBD1 aligns across 10 bases. Per the germline V gene, CDR1 is MNHNS and CDR2 is SASEGT. J gave up 6 bases and V 2 bases, and 1 base lay outside the gene matches. The CDR3 contains 14 residues. The CDR3 DNA follows: TGTGCCAGCAGTGAACGGACAGGGGGTCAGCCCCAGCATTTT. Translated, it gives CASSERTGGQPQHF.

This clone was counted only a few times. The rearrangement joins TRBV15 to TRBJ1-5; the D gene is possibly TRBD1 (5 bases). CDR1 and CDR2 from the germline V gene are LNHNV and YYDKDF (reference sequence). Trimming stripped 3 bases from V and 3 bases from J, with 12 bases between. CDR3 length equals 15 residues. Here the CDR3 reads CATSRGDRNNQPQHF. The CDR3 DNA reads TGTGCCACCAGCAGGGGAGACAGAAACAATCAGCCCCAGCATTTT.

The chain has TRBV6-6 and TRBJ2-3; D gene ambiguous. V was trimmed by 1 base and J by 6 bases, leaving 8 bases between them. This CDR3 region has 13 residues. Germline lookup yields CDR1 MNHNY and CDR2 SVGAGI (reference sequence). The CDR3 DNA follows: TGTGCCAGCAGTTACTATGGTACGGATACGCAGTATTTT. The encoded protein is CASSYYGTDTQYF.

V usage is TRBV5-6 and J usage is TRBJ2-3, with TRBD2 matching 8 bases. With V trimmed by 2 bases and J by 2 bases, 13 bases remained unmatched. The CDR3 length is 18 residues. CDR1 and CDR2 (germline): SGHDT, YYEEEE. The CDR3 reads CASSFLRRLASNTDTQYF. CDR3 in DNA: TGTGCCAGCAGCTTCCTTAGGCGACTAGCGTCCAACACAGATACGCAGTATTTT.

The J gene is TRBJ1-5, the V gene TRBV6-1; tentative D call: TRBD1 (5 bases). The V gene's germline CDR1 is MNHNS and CDR2 SASEGT. The CDR3 totals 13 residues. Trimming pared 11 bases from V and 6 bases from J, leaving 17 bases between. The CDR3: CAALPGPSQPQHF. In DNA form, the CDR3 reads TGTGCCGCACTCCCGGGGCCTTCTCAGCCCCAGCATTTT.

V is TRBV5-1 and J is TRBJ2-5; 12 nucleotides match TRBD2. Germline CDR1 and CDR2: SGHRS and YFSETQ. This CDR3 has 16 amino acids. Losses at the gene ends were 2 bases for V and 2 bases for J; bases not matched to a gene: 4. The CDR3 sequence is CASSFLAGGIQETQYF. The CDR3 DNA sequence: TGCGCCAGCAGCTTTCTAGCGGGGGGGATACAAGAGACCCAGTACTTC.

This clone was counted once. The chain links TRBV19 to TRBJ2-6; 11 bases align to TRBD2. V was pared by 1 base and J by 5 bases, with 4 bases of the junction left unmatched. Germline CDR1 reads LNHDA; CDR2 reads SQIVND (reference sequence). The CDR3 extends over 17 amino acids. The CDR3 DNA sequence: TGTGCCAGTAGTATAGGTCTAGCGGGGGGCCGGGCCAACGTCCTGACTTTC. Its translation: CASSIGLAGGRANVLTF.

This sequence joins TRBV9 and TRBJ1-2; D is unclear. This CDR3 has 12 residues. The germline CDR1 and CDR2 sequences are SGDLS and YYNGEE. Trimming removed 5 bases at V and 4 bases at J, with 9 bases between. In nucleotides, the CDR3 is TGTGCCAGCAGTCAACCGGGCTATGGCTACACCTTC. It codes for CASSQPGYGYTF. Supplemented by reference TRBV9 and TRBJ1-2, the full variable domain reads DSGVTQTPKHLITATGQRVTLRCSPRSGDLSVYWYQQSLDQGLQFLIQYYNGEERAKGNILERFSAQQFPDLHSELNLSSLELGDSALYFCASSQPGYGYTFGSGTRLTVV.

A few counts support this clone. The chain joins TRBV7-6 to TRBJ1-6; TRBD1 matches 8 bases. V dropped 3 bases and J dropped 5; count of bases not matched to a gene: 6. CDR3 length: 16 amino acids. Germline V CDR1 and CDR2: SGHVS, FNYEAQ. The CDR3 DNA reads TGTGCCAGCAGCTTGGGACAGGCCCTAAATAATTCACCCCTCCACTTT. This sequence encodes CASSLGQALNNSPLHF.

This sequence joins TRBV7-2 and TRBJ2-7, with 9 nucleotides matching TRBD2. The CDR3 runs to 15 residues. From germline, CDR1 is SGHTA and CDR2 FQGNSA. V trimming: 3 bases; J trimming: 0 bases; junction bases outside the gene matches: 3. The CDR3, as DNA: TGTGCCAGCAGCTTTAGCGGGGGCCTCTCCTACGAGCAGTACTTC. It is translated as CASSFSGGLSYEQYF.

J is TRBJ2-7 and V is TRBV11-3, with a possible D match to TRBD1 (5 bases). V was cut by 2 bases and J by 6 bases, with 14 bases left in between. Per germline, CDR1 SGHNT and CDR2 YENEEA. This CDR3 has 14 residues. The CDR3 protein is CASSLQGQLGEQYF. The CDR3 DNA reads TGTGCCAGCAGCTTACAGGGTCAGCTTGGCGAGCAGTACTTC. Complete variable domain (other parts from reference TRBV11-3 and TRBJ2-7): EAGVVQSPRYKIIEKKQPVAFWCNPISGHNTLYWYLQNLGQGPELLIRYENEEAVDDSQLPKDRFSAERLKGVDSTLKIQPAELGDSAVYLCASSLQGQLGEQYFGPGTRLTVT.

V is TRBV11-2 and J is TRBJ1-1; the D gene is possibly TRBD1 (5 bases). This CDR3 is 14 amino acids long. V was pared by 1 base and J by 3 bases, with 9 bases between. Germline-derived CDR1 and CDR2 are SGHAT and FQNNGV. The CDR3: CASSLGGWDTEAFF. The CDR3 region has the DNA TGTGCCAGCAGCTTAGGGGGCTGGGACACTGAAGCTTTCTTT.